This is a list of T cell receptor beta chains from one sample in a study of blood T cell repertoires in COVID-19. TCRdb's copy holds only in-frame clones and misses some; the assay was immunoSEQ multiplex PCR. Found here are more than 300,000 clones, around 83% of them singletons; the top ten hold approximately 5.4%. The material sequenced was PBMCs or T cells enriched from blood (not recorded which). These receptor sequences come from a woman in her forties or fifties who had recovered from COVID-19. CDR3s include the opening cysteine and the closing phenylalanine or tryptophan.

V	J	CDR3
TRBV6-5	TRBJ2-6	CASRRSGANVLTF
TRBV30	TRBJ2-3	CAWSTRDTQYF
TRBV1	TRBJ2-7	CTSSQVYHEQYF
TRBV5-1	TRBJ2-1	CASSWRTGDEQFF
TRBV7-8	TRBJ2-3	CASSLGGLEVTQYF
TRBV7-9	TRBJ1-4	CASSYPPGGQLNEKLFF
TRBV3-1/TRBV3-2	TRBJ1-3	CASSQRGTTSGNTIYF
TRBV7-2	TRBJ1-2	CASSQGTGGGVDGYTF
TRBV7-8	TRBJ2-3	CASNSHHTDTQYF
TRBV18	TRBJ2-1	CASSPRRTSGTDNEQFF
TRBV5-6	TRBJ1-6	CASTAQIRTDNSPLHF
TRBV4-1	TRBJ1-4	CASSQDGTGPRNEKLFF
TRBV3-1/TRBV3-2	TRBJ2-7	CASSQDRVGYEQYF
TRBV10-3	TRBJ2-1	CATGTSGSEQFF
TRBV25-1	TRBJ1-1	CASSPYSEAFF
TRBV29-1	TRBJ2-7	CSVGQAGGPGEQYF
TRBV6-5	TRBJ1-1	CASSYGENMNTEAFF
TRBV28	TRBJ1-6	CASRGGQYNSPLHF
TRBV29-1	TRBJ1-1	CSVDRVDTEAFF
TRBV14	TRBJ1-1	CASSHRGIASEAFF
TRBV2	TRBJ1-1	CASRGDRNTEAFF
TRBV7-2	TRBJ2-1	CASSLNGRAGNEQFF
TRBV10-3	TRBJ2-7	CATRSGGTSGEQYF
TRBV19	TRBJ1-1	CASRKGQLNTEAFF
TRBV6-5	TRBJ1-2	CATQKIQGYGYTF
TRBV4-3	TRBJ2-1	CASSQDSGTGSYNEQFF
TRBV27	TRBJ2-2	CASRDHGTSGTGELFF
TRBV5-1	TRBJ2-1	CASSFPSGYNEQFF
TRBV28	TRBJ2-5	CASSSSGETQYF
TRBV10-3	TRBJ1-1	CAINTDRDTEAFF
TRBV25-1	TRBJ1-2	CASSSVGRYGYTF
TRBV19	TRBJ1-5	CASSISGRGNQPQHF
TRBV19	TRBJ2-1	CASSIYRGDTYNEQFF
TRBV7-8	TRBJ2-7	CASSLGFGEQYF
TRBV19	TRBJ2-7	CASSPPTSLTQYF
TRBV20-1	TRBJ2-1	CSASDASGGSYNEQFF
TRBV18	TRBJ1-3	CASSPTGTGNTIYF
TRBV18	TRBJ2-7	CASSPSPGQAHEQYF
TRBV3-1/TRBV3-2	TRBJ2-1	CASRKGLAVHSSYNEQFF
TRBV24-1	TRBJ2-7	CATIADRGPYEQYF
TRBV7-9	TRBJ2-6	CASSGQGSGANVLTF
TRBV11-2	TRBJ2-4	CASSLAYLTKNIQYF
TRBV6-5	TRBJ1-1	CASRIDRGRGTEAFF